These T cell receptor beta chains were read from a single sample in a study of blood T cell repertoires in COVID-19. Here immunoSEQ multiplex PCR was the method, and the copy in TCRdb shows in-frame clones only, minus some. The sample has a few hundred thousand clones, 90% seen once. Material for sequencing was PBMCs or T cells enriched from blood (not recorded which). These receptors all come from a woman between 18 and 29 years old with acute COVID-19. The conserved cysteine and the conserved F or W are not part of the CDR3 here. The order of the fields is J gene, V gene, CDR3 protein.

j_gene: TRBJ1-1
v_gene: TRBV6-7
CDR3aa: ASERAGDKIPAF

j_gene: TRBJ1-1
v_gene: TRBV19
CDR3aa: ASAGVSTEAF

j_gene: TRBJ2-3
v_gene: TRBV2
CDR3aa: ASSVSTDTQY

j_gene: TRBJ2-2
v_gene: TRBV30
CDR3aa: AWTDIGTGNTGELF

j_gene: TRBJ1-2
v_gene: TRBV5-4
CDR3aa: ASSSSAANYGYT

j_gene: TRBJ2-5
v_gene: TRBV12-5
CDR3aa: ASGLGRGETQY

j_gene: TRBJ1-5
v_gene: TRBV30
CDR3aa: AWAVAIGNQPQH

j_gene: TRBJ2-3
v_gene: TRBV9
CDR3aa: ASSVTTSPDTQY

j_gene: TRBJ1-5
v_gene: TRBV6-5
CDR3aa: ASKSMVSNQPQH

j_gene: TRBJ1-6
v_gene: TRBV19
CDR3aa: ASSSTRTTGGNNSPLH

j_gene: TRBJ1-1
v_gene: TRBV19
CDR3aa: ASTHLRGEAF

j_gene: TRBJ2-1
v_gene: TRBV9
CDR3aa: ASSANGLATEQF

j_gene: TRBJ2-1
v_gene: TRBV5-1
CDR3aa: ASSQGLAGGSNEQF

j_gene: TRBJ2-1
v_gene: TRBV7-2
CDR3aa: ASSLSLAGSYNEQF

j_gene: TRBJ1-5
v_gene: TRBV10-3
CDR3aa: AISDGGPSNQPQH

j_gene: TRBJ2-7
v_gene: TRBV6-4
CDR3aa: ASRETESSYEQY

j_gene: TRBJ2-4
v_gene: TRBV7-2
CDR3aa: ASSSTGGGIQY

j_gene: TRBJ2-1
v_gene: TRBV10-3
CDR3aa: AISEQGSYNEQF

j_gene: TRBJ2-3
v_gene: TRBV28
CDR3aa: ASSLKQGAPDTQY

j_gene: TRBJ2-1
v_gene: TRBV4-1
CDR3aa: ASSQDGVGAQRF

j_gene: TRBJ2-7
v_gene: TRBV5-1
CDR3aa: ASSLRREAPSYEQY

j_gene: TRBJ2-7
v_gene: TRBV6-1
CDR3aa: ASSTGTGGVYEQY

j_gene: TRBJ2-3
v_gene: TRBV3-1/TRBV3-2
CDR3aa: ASSQGLATTDTQY

j_gene: TRBJ1-5
v_gene: TRBV6-5
CDR3aa: ASRRESNQPQH

j_gene: TRBJ2-2
v_gene: TRBV7-9
CDR3aa: ASSLGALTSGSGELF

j_gene: TRBJ1-1
v_gene: TRBV7-3
CDR3aa: ASSLAGKMNTEAF

j_gene: TRBJ1-2
v_gene: TRBV28
CDR3aa: ASSYPGGAGGYT

j_gene: TRBJ2-2
v_gene: TRBV2
CDR3aa: ASSGFEAGVSGELF

j_gene: TRBJ1-5
v_gene: TRBV27
CDR3aa: ASSWTSNQPQH

j_gene: TRBJ1-5
v_gene: TRBV28
CDR3aa: ASRGDRINSNQPQH

j_gene: TRBJ2-3
v_gene: TRBV7-2
CDR3aa: ASSLYTDTQY

j_gene: TRBJ2-3
v_gene: TRBV29-1
CDR3aa: SVRSLSASIQTDTQY

j_gene: TRBJ2-5
v_gene: TRBV11-3
CDR3aa: ASSLVRGGLAGGKTQY

j_gene: TRBJ1-1
v_gene: TRBV11-2
CDR3aa: ASSVGRGRFGHTEAF

j_gene: TRBJ2-1
v_gene: TRBV11-2
CDR3aa: ASSLGTSGRLYNEQF

j_gene: TRBJ1-5
v_gene: TRBV19
CDR3aa: ASTSSVLPQH

j_gene: TRBJ2-7
v_gene: TRBV3-1/TRBV3-2
CDR3aa: ASSHDSSYEQY

j_gene: TRBJ2-2
v_gene: TRBV19
CDR3aa: ASRDSHNTGELF

j_gene: TRBJ2-7
v_gene: TRBV19
CDR3aa: ASSTFRDNLYEQY

j_gene: TRBJ2-7
v_gene: TRBV27
CDR3aa: ASSFGSTYEQY

j_gene: TRBJ1-1
v_gene: TRBV6-5
CDR3aa: ASRLGGTEAF

j_gene: TRBJ2-7
v_gene: TRBV28
CDR3aa: ASSFASGGDYEQY

j_gene: TRBJ2-4
v_gene: TRBV6-5
CDR3aa: ASSYGGGLAKNIQY

j_gene: TRBJ1-2
v_gene: TRBV12-5
CDR3aa: ASGLRAGEKALANYGYT

j_gene: TRBJ2-3
v_gene: TRBV7-2
CDR3aa: ASSLVAGGHHTDTQY

j_gene: TRBJ1-1
v_gene: TRBV27
CDR3aa: ASSLWAFGFTEAF

j_gene: TRBJ2-3
v_gene: TRBV6-5
CDR3aa: ASSYGPGDTQY

j_gene: TRBJ1-1
v_gene: TRBV9
CDR3aa: ASSLLRVDAEAF

j_gene: TRBJ2-7
v_gene: TRBV28
CDR3aa: ASRGAGTITYEQY